This T cell receptor beta chain was found in a study of CD8+CD57+ T cells in acquired aplastic anemia. This CDR3 is 15 amino acids long. Germline V lookup: CDR1 LNHDA, CDR2 SQIVND (reference sequence). Trimming took off 6 bases at V and 3 bases at J, with 18 bases between the two ends. Patients selected for sequencing had displayed CD8+CD57+ cell expansion by flow cytometry. This clonotype was counted between two and nine times. The template for TCR beta VDJ and CDR3 sequence profiling was genomic DNA. TCRdb reprocessed the reads with MiXCR, giving one entry per CDR3 protein. The sample comprises 150,000 to 200,000 distinct CDR3 sequences, 40% to 60% of which are singletons, and more than 30% rests with the top ten.

The V gene is TRBV19, the J gene TRBJ2-7; perhaps TRBD1 as D (5 bases). The sequenced material came from sorted CD4+, CD8+, or CD8+CD57+ T cells (not recorded which) from PBMCs. The receptor comes from a human donor with aplastic anemia. As DNA, the CDR3 is TGTGCCAGTAGCCACCCGGCAGGGTCAGTCTACGAGCAGTACTTC. This translates into CASSHPAGSVYEQYF.